The 8 T cell receptor beta chains below come from one sample, sequenced in a study of a mutant IDH1 vaccine in newly diagnosed glioma. Generated by immunoSEQ multiplex PCR, the TCRdb table keeps only in-frame clones and is missing some. Of about 81,000 clones listed, approximately 85% are singletons. Time point here: week 23, last vaccination. A 20-mer mutant IDH1 peptide at 300 ug was injected subcutaneously with topical imiquimod. What these receptors recognize is not known. This material consisted of PBMCs, taken from a glioma patient whose treatment included an IDH1 peptide vaccine. The receptors here all came from a young man with glioma. Some clones in this sample may be carry-over from other donors' samples.

CDR3 DNA: TGTGCCAGCAGTTACTCTCGGGTAAACACTGAAGCTTTCTTT. Translated, it gives CASSYSRVNTEAFF. V and J are TRBV6-5 and TRBJ1-1; D not certain. Germline V lookup: CDR1 MNHEY, CDR2 SVGAGI. CDR3 size: 14 residues. Trimming removed 0 bases at V and 2 bases at J, with 7 bases between.

The CDR3 region is CASREREGLGGTDTQYF. The CDR3 region has the DNA TGCGCCAGCAGAGAGCGGGAGGGCCTTGGAGGCACAGATACGCAGTATTTT. The chain links TRBV5-1 to TRBJ2-3; 10 bases are shared with TRBD2. Trimming took 5 bases from V and 1 from J; bases not matched to a gene: 10. The CDR3 totals 17 residues. The germline V gene has CDR1 SGHRS and CDR2 YFSETQ. The full variable domain, its missing parts supplied by reference TRBV5-1 and TRBJ2-3, is KAGVTQTPRYLIKTRGQQVTLSCSPISGHRSVSWYQQTPGQGLQFLFEYFSETQRNKGNFPGRFSGRQFSNSRSEMNVSTLELGDSALYLCASREREGLGGTDTQYFGPGTRLTVL.

The chain has TRBV25-1 and TRBJ2-7; D may match TRBD1 or TRBD2 (6 bases each). CDR1 is MGHDK and CDR2 is SYGVNS in the germline V gene. The CDR3 consists of 14 residues. V lost 6 bases, J lost 3 bases, and 15 bases lay in between. The CDR3, as DNA: TGTGCCAGCAGCAACCGGGGGCAGGGCTACGAGCAGTACTTC. It specifies CASSNRGQGYEQYF.

This chain joins TRBV29-1 and TRBJ2-7; 7 bases agree with TRBD1. This CDR3 region has 12 residues. Looked up from germline, CDR1 is SQVTM and CDR2 is ANQGSEA. The V segment lost 5 bases and the J segment 2 bases; nucleotides outside the gene matches: 3. CDR3 loop: CSVQDRPYEQYF. The CDR3 DNA follows: TGCAGCGTTCAGGACAGGCCCTACGAGCAGTACTTC.

This clone was counted between two and nine times. The chain links TRBV30 to TRBJ1-2; D not resolved. Per germline, CDR1 GTSNPN and CDR2 SVGIG (reference sequence). Trimming pared 0 bases from V and 0 bases from J, leaving 8 bases between. There are 14 residues in the CDR3. CDR3 residues: CAWSVLGANYGYTF. In nucleotides, the CDR3 is TGTGCCTGGAGTGTCCTTGGGGCTAACTATGGCTACACCTTC.

The chain combines TRBV6-6 with TRBJ1-3; D is possibly TRBD1 (6 bases). The germline V and J ends were trimmed by 4 bases and 2 bases, with 9 bases remaining between them. Germline CDR1 is MNHNY and CDR2 is SVGAGI (reference sequence). The CDR3 is made up of 14 amino acids. CDR3 sequence: CASSSSGAGNTIYF. CDR3 nucleotides: TGTGCCAGCAGTTCCTCAGGGGCTGGAAACACCATATATTTT.

V is TRBV6-1 and J is TRBJ1-2; D is uncertain. CDR1 is MNHNS and CDR2 is SASEGT in the germline V gene. The CDR3 totals 15 residues. The V and J ends lost 4 bases and 6 bases respectively, with 18 bases between them. The CDR3 coding sequence is TGTGCCAGCAGTGCTCTGAGCCGCCCGAGGGATGGCTACACCTTC. This codes for CASSALSRPRDGYTF.

The chain is built from TRBV7-9 and TRBJ2-7; D is uncertain. The CDR3 spans 12 residues. V was trimmed by 3 bases and J by 2 bases, leaving 5 bases between them. Germline CDR1 and CDR2: SEHNR and FQNEAQ (reference sequence). The CDR3, as DNA: TGTGCCAGCAGCTTCAGAGCCTACGAGCAGTACTTC. Encoded protein: CASSFRAYEQYF. Full variable domain (outside the CDR3, taken from reference TRBV7-9 and TRBJ2-7): DTGVSQNPRHKITKRGQNVTFRCDPISEHNRLYWYRQTLGQGPEFLTYFQNEAQLEKSRLLSDRFSAERPKGSFSTLEIQRTEQGDSAMYLCASSFRAYEQYFGPGTRLTVT.